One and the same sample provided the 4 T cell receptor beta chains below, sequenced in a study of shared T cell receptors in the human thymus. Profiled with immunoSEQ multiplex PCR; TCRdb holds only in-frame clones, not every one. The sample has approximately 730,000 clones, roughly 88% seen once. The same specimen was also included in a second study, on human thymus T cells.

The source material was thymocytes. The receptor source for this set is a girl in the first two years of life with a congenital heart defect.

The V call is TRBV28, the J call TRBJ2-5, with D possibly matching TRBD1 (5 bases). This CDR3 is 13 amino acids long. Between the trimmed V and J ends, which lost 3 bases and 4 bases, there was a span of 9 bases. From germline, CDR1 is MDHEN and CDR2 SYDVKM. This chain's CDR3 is CASSFRQRETQYF. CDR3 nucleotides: TGTGCCAGCAGTTTCCGACAGAGAGAGACCCAGTACTTC.

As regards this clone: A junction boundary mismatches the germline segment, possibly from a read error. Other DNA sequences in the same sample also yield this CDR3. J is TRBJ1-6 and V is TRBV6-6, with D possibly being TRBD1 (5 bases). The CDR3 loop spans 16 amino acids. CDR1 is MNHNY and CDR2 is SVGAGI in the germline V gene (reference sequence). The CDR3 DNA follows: TGTGCCAGCAGCATCAATCCGACAGACAATAATTCCCCCCTCCACTTT. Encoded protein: CASSINPTDNNSPLHF.

CDR3 in amino acids: CASSTRGVGADTQYF. As DNA, the CDR3 is TGTGCCAGCAGTACCCGGGGGGTCGGGGCAGATACGCAGTATTTT. The gene calls are TRBV6-5 and TRBJ2-3; TRBD2 matches 7 bases. The germline CDR1 and CDR2 sequences are MNHEY and SVGAGI. V was clipped by 5 bases and J by 4 bases; unmatched bases: 9. The CDR3 runs to 15 residues.

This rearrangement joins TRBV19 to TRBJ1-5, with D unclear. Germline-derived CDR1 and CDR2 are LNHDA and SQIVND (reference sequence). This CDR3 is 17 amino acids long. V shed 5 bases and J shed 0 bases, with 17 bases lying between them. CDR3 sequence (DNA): TGTGCCAGTAGTCGGGGAACCGAACGGTCTAGCAATCAGCCCCAGCATTTT. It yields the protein CASSRGTERSSNQPQHF.